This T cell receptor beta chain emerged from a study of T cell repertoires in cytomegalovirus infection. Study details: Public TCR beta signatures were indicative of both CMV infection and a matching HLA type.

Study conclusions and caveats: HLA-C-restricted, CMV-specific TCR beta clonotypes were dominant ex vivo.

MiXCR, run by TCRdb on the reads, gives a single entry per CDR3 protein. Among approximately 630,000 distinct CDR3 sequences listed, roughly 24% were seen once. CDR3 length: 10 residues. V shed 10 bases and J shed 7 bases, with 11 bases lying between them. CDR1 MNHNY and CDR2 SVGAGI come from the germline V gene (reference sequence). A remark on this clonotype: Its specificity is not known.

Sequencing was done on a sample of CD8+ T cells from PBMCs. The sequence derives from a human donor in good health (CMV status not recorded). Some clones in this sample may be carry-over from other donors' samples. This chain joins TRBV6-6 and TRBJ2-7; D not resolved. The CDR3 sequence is CATRSREQYV. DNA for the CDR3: TGTGCCACCCGGTCGCGGGAGCAGTACGTC.